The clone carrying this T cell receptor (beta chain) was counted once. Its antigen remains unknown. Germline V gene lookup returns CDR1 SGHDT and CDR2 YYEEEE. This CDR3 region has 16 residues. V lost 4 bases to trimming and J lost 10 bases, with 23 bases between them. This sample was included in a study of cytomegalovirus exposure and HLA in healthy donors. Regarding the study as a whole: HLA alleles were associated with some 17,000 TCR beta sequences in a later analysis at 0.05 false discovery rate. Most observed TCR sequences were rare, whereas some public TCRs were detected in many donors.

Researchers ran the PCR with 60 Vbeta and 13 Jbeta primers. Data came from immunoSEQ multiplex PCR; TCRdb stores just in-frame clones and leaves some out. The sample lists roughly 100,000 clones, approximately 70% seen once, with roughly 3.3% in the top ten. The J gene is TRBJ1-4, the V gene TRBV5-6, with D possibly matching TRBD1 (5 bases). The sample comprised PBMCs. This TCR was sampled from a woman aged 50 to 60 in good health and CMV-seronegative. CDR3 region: CASSPMGRQGQGKLFF. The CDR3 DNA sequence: TGTGCCAGCAGCCCGATGGGTAGGCAGGGTCAAGGAAAACTGTTTTTT.